This T cell receptor (beta chain) was found in a study of beta chain features in type 1 diabetes. General observations from the study: In patients and controls equally, PCR might favor templates that are shorter. Lower insertion and higher deletion counts appeared at VDJ junctions in type 1 diabetes patients. In these data, an HLA type influence on TCRB rearrangement remained unresolved. In every one of the four CD4+ subsets, TCRB CDR3s were moderately but significantly shorter in Type 1 diabetes patients.

Populations isolated by sorting all had purity greater than 95%. Points on this clone: Its antigen remains unidentified.

The sequenced template was cDNA made from the entire isolated RNA. Only in-frame clones appear in the TCRdb table, and some are missing; sequencing was by immunoSEQ multiplex PCR. The data hold 600,000 to 700,000 clones, with roughly an eighth observed a single time. Trimming removed 1 base at V and 5 bases at J, with 12 bases between. Per germline, CDR1 SEHNR and CDR2 FQNEAQ (reference sequence). This CDR3 has 14 residues. The genes are TRBV7-9 and TRBJ2-7, with D tentatively TRBD1 (6 bases). The specimen was naive CD4+ T cells from blood. This sequence originates from a man aged 25-40 years with type 1 diabetes. Here the CDR3 DNA reads TGTGCCAGCAGCTTAGTTCCAGGGGCAGACGAGCAGTACTTC. Its translation is CASSLVPGADEQYF.